One sample yielded the 32 T cell receptor beta chains listed below, sequenced in a study of T-cell memory formation after mild COVID-19. Each CDR3 protein gets one entry after TCRdb re-called the 5' RACE reads with MiXCR. Among roughly 120,000 distinct CDR3 sequences listed, about a fifth were seen once. Sequencing was carried out using PBMCs or a T cell subset sorted from them (not recorded which). These receptors all stem from a young man who had mild COVID-19 (a few samples of this study predate the infection). Cell type and time point are not known.

This chain links TRBV12-3 or TRBV12-4 with TRBJ2-7; perhaps TRBD1 as D (6 bases). V was trimmed by 5 bases and J by 7 bases, leaving 12 bases between them. The CDR3 has 12 amino acids. The CDR3 protein is CASSRTAWEQYF. CDR3 nucleotide sequence: TGTGCCAGCAGTCGGACAGCCTGGGAGCAGTACTTC.

This clonotype was recorded many times. The chain is built from TRBV15 and TRBJ2-5; a possible D gene is TRBD1 (5 bases). Deletions cut 1 base from V and 1 base from J, with 7 bases between. The CDR3 has 14 amino acids. Germline V lookup: CDR1 LNHNV, CDR2 YYDKDF (reference sequence). In nucleotides, the CDR3 is TGTGCCACCAGCAGAGTACAGGTCCAAGAGACCCAGTACTTC. Translating it yields CATSRVQVQETQYF.

This chain joins TRBV15 and TRBJ2-5; D is perhaps TRBD1 (7 bases). CDR1 and CDR2 (germline): LNHNV, YYDKDF (reference sequence). The CDR3 totals 16 residues. V lost 0 bases to trimming and J lost 5 bases, with 16 bases between them. CDR3 sequence reads: CATSRESRGAQETQYF. The CDR3 DNA sequence: TGTGCCACCAGCAGAGAAAGCAGGGGGGCCCAGGAGACCCAGTACTTC.

The chain is built from TRBV5-1 and TRBJ1-1; TRBD1 agrees at 12 bases. The CDR3 runs to 17 residues. Germline V lookup: CDR1 SGHRS, CDR2 YFSETQ. V shed 5 bases and J 1 base; nucleotides not matched to a gene: 9. In nucleotides, the CDR3 is TGCGCCAGCAGTCCTCGGGACAGGGGGCGTTGGAACACTGAAGCTTTCTTT. Translated, it gives CASSPRDRGRWNTEAFF.

The chain carries TRBV29-1 and TRBJ1-2, with D unresolved. The ends were cut back, 6 bases at V and 3 bases at J, with 14 bases in the middle. The CDR3 is 13 residues long. Germline V CDR1 and CDR2: SQVTM, ANQGSEA. This chain's CDR3 is CSVWTSEDYGYTF. The CDR3 DNA follows: TGCAGCGTGTGGACCTCGGAGGACTATGGCTACACCTTC.

This clonotype was seen a few times. This chain connects TRBV20-1 to TRBJ2-7, with TRBD2 identical over 13 bases. Germline values: CDR1 DFQATT, CDR2 SNEGSKA (reference sequence). After removal of 0 bases from V and 4 bases from J, the junction contained 12 bases not matched to a gene. The CDR3 extends over 18 amino acids. CDR3 bases: TGCAGTGCTAGAGATATGGGACTAGCGGGGCCGTTCTATTACGAGCAGTACTTC. Protein product: CSARDMGLAGPFYYEQYF.

This chain joins TRBV2 and TRBJ1-1; D is unresolved. V was cut by 4 bases and J by 3 bases, with 3 bases left in between. Germline CDR1 and CDR2: SNHLY and FYNNEI. The CDR3 extends over 11 amino acids. CDR3 coding DNA: TGTGCCAGCAGTGTAGACACTGAAGCTTTCTTT. It yields the protein CASSVDTEAFF.

The chain has TRBV5-1 and TRBJ2-7; no firm D call. Trimming pared 0 bases from V and 5 bases from J, leaving 9 bases between. This CDR3 is built from 13 residues. Germline V gene sequence: CDR1 SGHRS, CDR2 YFSETQ. CDR3 protein: CASSLEAGNEQYF. In nucleotides, the CDR3 is TGCGCCAGCAGCTTGGAAGCTGGAAACGAGCAGTACTTC.

The V and J genes are TRBV18 and TRBJ2-5; 7 bases are a match to TRBD1. The germline V gene encodes CDR1 KGHSH and CDR2 LQKENI. This CDR3 is 16 amino acids long. With V trimmed by 1 base and J by 0 bases, 5 bases remained unmatched. DNA of the CDR3: TGTGCCAGCTCACCACGTGGACAGGTGTACCAAGAGACCCAGTACTTC. It yields the protein CASSPRGQVYQETQYF.

In its sample, this clonotype was seen a few times. The gene calls are TRBV7-8 and TRBJ2-4; 8 nucleotides agree with TRBD2. Germline assignment: CDR1 SGHVS and CDR2 FQNEAQ. The CDR3 length is 17 residues. The V and J ends lost 5 bases and 0 bases, in that order; junction bases with no gene match: 9. As DNA, the CDR3 is TGTGCCAGCAGCCCGGGGGGGGGACGGATAGCCAAAAACATTCAGTACTTC. Its translation is CASSPGGGRIAKNIQYF.

The chain joins TRBV28 to TRBJ1-5; the D is unclear. Per germline, CDR1 MDHEN and CDR2 SYDVKM. With 4 bases removed from V and 2 bases from J, the gap between germline ends came to 6 bases. This CDR3 is 13 amino acids long. CDR3 region: CASSSLGNQPQHF. CDR3 DNA: TGTGCCAGCAGTTCCCTTGGCAATCAGCCCCAGCATTTT.

The chain employs TRBV4-2 and TRBJ1-4, with TRBD1 matching over 9 bases. Per the germline V gene, CDR1 is LGHNA and CDR2 is YNFKEQ. The CDR3 extends over 16 amino acids. J gave up 5 bases and V 0 bases, and 4 bases lay outside the gene matches. CDR3 region: CASSQDPGTGNEKLFF. The DNA for the CDR3 is TGTGCCAGCAGCCAAGATCCAGGGACAGGGAATGAAAAACTGTTTTTT.

The chain combines TRBV7-9 with TRBJ1-6; 7 bases are shared with TRBD1. This CDR3 has 15 amino acids. CDR1 is SEHNR and CDR2 is FQNEAQ in the germline V gene (reference sequence). V gave up 1 base and J gave up 5 bases; unmatched junction bases: 2. CDR3 residues: CASSLGGTDNSPLHF. The DNA for the CDR3 is TGTGCCAGCAGCTTAGGGGGGACAGATAATTCACCCCTCCACTTT.

This chain connects TRBV12-3 or TRBV12-4 to TRBJ2-5; D is undetermined. The CDR3 runs 15 residues. The ends were cut back, 2 bases at V and 1 base at J, with 11 bases in the middle. As DNA, the CDR3 is TGTGCCAGCAGTTTAACAAGGCCTACCCAAGAGACCCAGTACTTC. It is translated as CASSLTRPTQETQYF.

This chain connects TRBV3-1 to TRBJ1-5; 7 bases line up with TRBD1. Germline V gene lookup returns CDR1 LGHDT and CDR2 YNNKEL (reference sequence). This CDR3 is 14 amino acids long. V lost 4 bases, J lost 4 bases, and 4 bases stayed unmatched. CDR3 DNA sequence: TGTGCCAGCAGCCTTACAGGGGATAATCAGCCCCAGCATTTT. Encoded protein: CASSLTGDNQPQHF.

The chain joins TRBV12-3 or TRBV12-4 to TRBJ1-2; D is possibly TRBD1 (6 bases). This CDR3 comprises 12 residues. The ends were cut back, 7 bases at V and 4 bases at J, with 10 bases in the middle. The DNA of the CDR3 is TGTGCCAGCACGGGGGGCTCCTATGGCTACACCTTC. Amino acid sequence: CASTGGSYGYTF.

This rearrangement joins TRBV13 to TRBJ2-7, with 9 bases that match TRBD1. Germline CDR1 is PRHDT and CDR2 is FYEKMQ (reference sequence). The CDR3 sequence is 15 residues long. V dropped 3 bases and J dropped 5; count of bases not matched to a gene: 8. The CDR3 loop reads CASSLGGTGHNEQYF. CDR3 coding DNA: TGTGCCAGCAGCTTGGGTGGGACAGGGCACAACGAGCAGTACTTC.

V and J are TRBV7-2 and TRBJ2-3, with D possibly being TRBD2 (6 bases). V lost 2 bases and J lost 1, with 13 bases in between. The CDR3 is made up of 16 amino acids. The germline gives CDR1 SGHTA, CDR2 FQGNSA. This chain's CDR3 is CASSLTWTTRTDTQYF. CDR3 bases: TGTGCCAGCAGCTTAACCTGGACTACCCGCACAGATACGCAGTATTTT.

The chain combines TRBV4-3 with TRBJ2-7; no firm D call. The CDR3 consists of 14 residues. With 2 bases removed from V and 3 bases from J, the gap between germline ends came to 11 bases. The V gene's germline CDR1 is LGHNA and CDR2 YSLEER. The DNA of the CDR3 is TGCGCCAGCAGCCAACTGGGCAGTAACTACGAGCAGTACTTC. The encoded protein is CASSQLGSNYEQYF.

The genes are TRBV5-5 and TRBJ1-2, with TRBD1 matching 9 bases. With 4 bases clipped from V and 6 bases from J, the junction kept 7 bases outside the gene matches. The germline V gene encodes CDR1 SGHKS and CDR2 YYEKEE (reference sequence). The CDR3 runs 14 residues. The DNA of the CDR3 is TGTGCCAGCAGCGCGGGACAGGGCGGTAATGGCTACACCTTC. It specifies CASSAGQGGNGYTF. Together with reference TRBV5-5 and TRBJ1-2, the CDR3 gives the full variable domain: DAGVTQSPTHLIKTRGQQVTLRCSPISGHKSVSWYQQVLGQGPQFIFQYYEKEERGRGNFPDRFSARQFPNYSSELNVNALLLGDSALYLCASSAGQGGNGYTFGSGTRLTVV.

There are a few counts of this clonotype. This sequence joins TRBV4-1 and TRBJ2-7, with D unclear. V was pared by 0 bases and J by 3 bases, with 12 bases between. CDR1 is MGHRA and CDR2 is YSYEKL in the germline V gene. The CDR3 consists of 15 residues. CDR3 DNA: TGCGCCAGCAGCCAAGAAGAACCCGCCGACTACGAGCAGTACTTC. The encoded protein is CASSQEEPADYEQYF.

The chain links TRBV12-3 or TRBV12-4 to TRBJ1-1; D not certain. This CDR3 contains 11 residues. The V and J ends lost 5 bases and 7 bases respectively, with 8 bases between them. The CDR3 loop is CASSPQREAFF. In DNA, the CDR3 is TGTGCCAGCAGTCCTCAGCGTGAAGCTTTCTTT.

This clonotype was detected only a few times. The genes are TRBV19 and TRBJ2-6; TRBD1 matches 8 bases. CDR3 length: 15 amino acids. V was pared by 5 bases and J by 6 bases, with 6 bases of the junction left unmatched. CDR1 and CDR2 from the germline V gene are LNHDA and SQIVND (reference sequence). CDR3 DNA sequence: TGTGCCAGTAGTGTCGGACAGGGTAAGGCCAACGTCCTGACTTTC. It specifies CASSVGQGKANVLTF. The entire variable domain, with the rest obtained from reference TRBV19 and TRBJ2-6, is as follows: DGGITQSPKYLFRKEGQNVTLSCEQNLNHDAMYWYRQDPGQGLRLIYYSQIVNDFQKGDIAEGYSVSREKKESFPLTVTSAQKNPTAFYLCASSVGQGKANVLTFGAGSRLTVL.

This clonotype was counted only a few times. Here the CDR3 reads CASGLLWTGQSDTQYF. DNA for the CDR3: TGTGCTAGTGGTTTGCTTTGGACAGGGCAGTCAGATACGCAGTATTTT. This chain links TRBV12-5 with TRBJ2-3; 8 bases are shared with TRBD1. CDR3 length equals 16 residues. V shed 2 bases, J shed 4 bases, and the junction held 8 bases outside the gene matches. Germline values: CDR1 LGHNT, CDR2 FRNRAP.

For the CDR3, the DNA is TGTGCCAGCAGCGTGGGGACAGGTGCTCAAGAGCAGTACTTC. Its protein product is CASSVGTGAQEQYF. The gene calls are TRBV9 and TRBJ2-7; 8 bases fit TRBD1. Germline CDR1 is SGDLS and CDR2 is YYNGEE. This CDR3 comprises 14 residues. The trim removed 2 bases at V and 7 bases at J, leaving 8 bases unmatched.

In this sample, this clonotype turned up once. This chain connects TRBV20-1 to TRBJ2-7; 11 bases align to TRBD2. The CDR3 extends over 17 amino acids. CDR1 is DFQATT and CDR2 is SNEGSKA in the germline V gene (reference sequence). Losses at the gene ends were 0 bases for V and 4 bases for J; bases not matched to a gene: 11. The CDR3 DNA follows: TGCAGTGCTAGAGATAAATCTCGACTAGCGGGACTATACGAGCAGTACTTC. It specifies CSARDKSRLAGLYEQYF.

This clonotype has a handful of counts. This sequence joins TRBV7-9 and TRBJ2-7; 7 bases are a match to TRBD1. V dropped 5 bases and J dropped 0; count of bases not matched to a gene: 4. This CDR3 has 14 amino acids. Germline loops: CDR1 SEHNR, CDR2 FQNEAQ (reference sequence). The CDR3 DNA follows: TGTGCCAGCAGCGCCCGACAGGGCTCCTACGAGCAGTACTTC. As protein: CASSARQGSYEQYF.

This clonotype was found a few times. The V call is TRBV6-1, the J call TRBJ1-6; D might be TRBD1 (5 bases). The CDR3 runs 15 residues. The germline V gene has CDR1 MNHNS and CDR2 SASEGT. Deletions cut 1 base from V and 11 bases from J, with 15 bases between. The CDR3 loop is CASSEGSTGGAPLHF. CDR3 DNA sequence: TGTGCCAGCAGTGAAGGGTCAACAGGCGGGGCACCCCTCCACTTT.

This clonotype was seen a handful of times. V is TRBV12-3 or TRBV12-4 and J is TRBJ2-2; D unclear. This CDR3 is 13 amino acids long. V gave up 8 bases and J gave up 0 bases, with 7 bases separating them. The CDR3 here is CASSRSNTGELFF. CDR3 in DNA: TGTGCCAGCTCCCGCTCGAACACCGGGGAGCTGTTTTTT.

The J gene is TRBJ1-1, the V gene TRBV7-9; D is ambiguous. The CDR3 extends over 12 amino acids. Trimming pared 2 bases from V and 1 base from J, leaving 2 bases between. Germline CDR1 SEHNR, CDR2 FQNEAQ (reference sequence). The CDR3 region is CASSLQNTEAFF. CDR3 in DNA: TGTGCCAGCAGCTTACAGAACACTGAAGCTTTCTTT.

This clonotype was counted between two and nine times. The V gene is TRBV4-3, the J gene TRBJ2-3; TRBD2 matches 8 bases. The germline V gene has CDR1 LGHNA and CDR2 YSLEER. The J segment lost 5 bases and the V segment lost 1 base, leaving 5 bases of the junction unmatched. This CDR3 comprises 15 residues. The CDR3: CASSQGLATGDTQYF. The DNA for the CDR3 is TGCGCCAGCAGCCAAGGACTAGCGACGGGAGATACGCAGTATTTT.

This clonotype was seen more than once but under ten times. V is TRBV19 and J is TRBJ1-1, with D tentatively TRBD1 (5 bases). Trimming stripped 8 bases from V and 1 base from J, with 17 bases between. The germline CDR1 and CDR2 sequences are LNHDA and SQIVND (reference sequence). The CDR3 sequence is 15 residues long. The CDR3 bases are TGTGCCAGTGTCGCCCTGGCAGGGCCGAACACTGAAGCTTTCTTT. This codes for CASVALAGPNTEAFF.